The 18 T cell receptor beta chains listed next were all sequenced from one sample in a study of T-cell reconstitution after alpha-beta-depleted transplantation in children. Researchers prepared the TCRbeta library using unique molecular identifiers, the study reports. MiXCR, run by TCRdb on the PCR reads, gives a single entry per CDR3 protein. This sample carries about 980,000 distinct CDR3 sequences, roughly 31% of them seen once, and the ten largest clones take over 25%. Material: PBMCs, mostly from graft donor cells, obtained 360 days after TCRalphabeta/CD19-depleted stem cell transplant. Receptors were obtained from a boy in the first two years of life who had a stem cell transplant for SCID, so the T cells may come from the graft donor.

The chain employs TRBV3-1 and TRBJ2-7; 7 bases match TRBD1. The V and J ends lost 3 bases and 3 bases, in that order; junction bases with no gene match: 11. CDR1 is LGHDT, CDR2 YNNKEL, per germline (reference sequence). The CDR3 covers 16 residues. CDR3 nucleotides: TGTGCCAGCAGCCAGGACAGGACTCCATGGGGCTACGAGCAGTACTTC. Protein product: CASSQDRTPWGYEQYF.

This chain links TRBV21-1 with TRBJ2-7; TRBD1 is the table's D call, not checked against the DNA. TRBV21-1 is described as a pseudogene. This CDR3 comprises 15 residues. Written as DNA, the CDR3 is TGTGCCAGCAGCATAAAAAGGGGGGGGACCTACGAGCAGTACTTC. Translation: CASSIKRGGTYEQYF.

V and J are TRBV7-9 and TRBJ1-2, with a tentative D call TRBD1 (5 bases). The CDR3 contains 14 residues. Germline CDR1 and CDR2: SEHNR and FQNEAQ (reference sequence). V was pared by 7 bases and J by 2 bases, with 14 bases between. CDR3 residues: CASTKGRDNYGYTF. The CDR3 DNA is TGTGCCAGCACGAAAGGCCGGGACAACTATGGCTACACCTTC.

This chain joins TRBV20-1 and TRBJ1-6; TRBD1 might be the D (5 bases). Germline CDR1 and CDR2: DFQATT and SNEGSKA (reference sequence). The CDR3 consists of 14 residues. The V gene lost 1 base and the J gene lost 7 bases, with 11 bases spanning the gap. The CDR3 region is CSARGRGLNSPLHF. The CDR3 nucleotides read TGCAGTGCTAGAGGGAGGGGCCTCAATTCACCCCTCCACTTT.

V and J are TRBV12-5 and TRBJ1-2; TRBD1 aligns across 7 bases. Germline CDR1 is LGHNT and CDR2 is FRNRAP. J lost 7 bases, V lost 0 bases, and 8 bases had no gene match. The CDR3 has 15 residues. The CDR3 nucleotides are TGTGCTAGTGGTTTGGTACAATCCAGGGACAGTGGCTACACCTTC. Translation: CASGLVQSRDSGYTF.

The rearrangement joins TRBV29-1 to TRBJ1-1; D not resolved. The V end lost 7 bases, the J end lost 0 bases, and 6 bases lay between the germline ends. Germline V gene sequence: CDR1 SQVTM, CDR2 ANQGSEA. The CDR3 totals 11 residues. The CDR3 here is CSGGVNTEAFF. In DNA, the CDR3 is TGCAGCGGTGGTGTGAACACTGAAGCTTTCTTT.

The rearrangement links TRBV20-1 to TRBJ2-5, with D possibly TRBD1 on 6 matching bases. The CDR3 runs to 12 residues. Trimming left V 6 bases short and J 3 bases short, with 11 bases between. Germline-derived CDR1 and CDR2 are DFQATT and SNEGSKA (reference sequence). CDR3 in DNA: TGCAGTGCCAAGTGGACAGAAGAGACCCAGTACTTC. Its translation is CSAKWTEETQYF.

V gene TRBV4-1 combines with J gene TRBJ2-3; 10 bases fit TRBD1. With V trimmed by 1 base and J by 4 bases, 5 bases remained unmatched. CDR1 MGHRA and CDR2 YSYEKL come from the germline V gene. CDR3 length: 16 residues. For the CDR3, the DNA is TGCGCCAGCAGCCAAGGAGGGGGGACAGGGGCAGATACGCAGTATTTT. It yields the protein CASSQGGGTGADTQYF.

This clonotype has just a few counts. V gene TRBV20-1 combines with J gene TRBJ2-3; TRBD2 is a possible D gene (6 bases). This CDR3 comprises 14 residues. V was clipped by 1 base and J by 2 bases, with 10 bases between them. Germline V gene data show CDR1 as DFQATT and CDR2 as SNEGSKA (reference sequence). CDR3 sequence reads: CSARVGGDTDTQYF. Written as DNA, the CDR3 is TGCAGTGCTAGAGTTGGCGGGGACACAGATACGCAGTATTTT.

The chain uses TRBV5-8 and TRBJ1-4, with 7 bases identical to TRBD1. V gave up 9 bases and J gave up 4 bases; unmatched junction bases: 9. CDR3 size: 14 residues. Germline V lookup: CDR1 SGHTS, CDR2 YDEGEE. The CDR3 protein is CANGGQAINEKLFF. The CDR3 DNA follows: TGTGCCAACGGAGGACAGGCCATTAATGAAAAACTGTTTTTT.

The chain is built from TRBV5-6 and TRBJ1-2; 7 positions match TRBD1. V gave up 4 bases and J gave up 6 bases; unmatched junction bases: 9. Looked up from germline, CDR1 is SGHDT and CDR2 is YYEEEE. This CDR3 is 14 amino acids long. In nucleotides, the CDR3 is TGTGCCAGCAGCCTACAGGGGTTCGGCGATGGCTACACCTTC. Translated, it gives CASSLQGFGDGYTF.

This rearrangement joins TRBV29-1 to TRBJ2-5; TRBD2 is a possible D gene (6 bases). The CDR3 is 13 amino acids. Deletions cut 4 bases from V and 5 bases from J, with 14 bases between. In germline, CDR1 is SQVTM, CDR2 ANQGSEA. The DNA of the CDR3 is TGCAGCGTTGCCTACGGGGGAGGCGAGACCCAGTACTTC. This encodes CSVAYGGGETQYF.

This clonotype was recorded a few times. The V and J genes are TRBV7-2 and TRBJ2-7, with D possibly TRBD1 on 6 matching bases. The length of the CDR3 is 13 residues. CDR1 is SGHTA, CDR2 FQGNSA, per germline. Trimming left V 0 bases short and J 10 bases short, with 13 bases between. The CDR3 DNA reads TGTGCCAGCAGCTTAGCGACGGAGACAGGCCAGTACTTC. Amino acid sequence: CASSLATETGQYF.

The rearrangement joins TRBV20-1 to TRBJ2-7; D remains ambiguous. Trimming cost V 4 bases and J 3 bases, with 4 bases left between them. This CDR3 region has 10 residues. In germline, CDR1 is DFQATT, CDR2 SNEGSKA (reference sequence). Here the CDR3 reads CSATDYEQYF. DNA of the CDR3: TGCAGTGCTACGGACTACGAGCAGTACTTC.

In its sample, this clonotype was seen a few times. This chain links TRBV28 with TRBJ2-5; D is possibly TRBD1 or TRBD2 (6 bases each). Germline assignment: CDR1 MDHEN and CDR2 SYDVKM. This CDR3 is built from 15 residues. Trimming cost V 5 bases and J 2 bases, with 15 bases left between them. In DNA, the CDR3 is TGTGCCAGCAGTGCCGCTTTAGGGGGGCAAGAGACCCAGTACTTC. Translation: CASSAALGGQETQYF. Using reference TRBV28 and TRBJ2-5 for the parts outside the CDR3, the full variable domain is DVKVTQSSRYLVKRTGEKVFLECVQDMDHENMFWYRQDPGLGLRLIYFSYDVKMKEKGDIPEGYSVSREKKERFSLILESASTNQTSMYLCASSAALGGQETQYFGPGTRLLVL.

This clonotype has just a few counts. The rearrangement links TRBV6-5 to TRBJ2-1; D call uncertain. Trimming took off 4 bases at V and 6 bases at J, with 19 bases between the two ends. The CDR3 consists of 16 residues. Germline V gives CDR1 MNHEY, CDR2 SVGAGI. The CDR3 bases are TGTGCCAGCAGTTCTAGGTCGGACGGTTACTCCAATGAGCAGTTCTTC. Translation gives CASSSRSDGYSNEQFF.

This rearrangement joins TRBV6-2 or TRBV6-3 to TRBJ2-7, with 7 bases identical to TRBD2. Germline V gene data show CDR1 as MNHEY and CDR2 as SVGEGT. The CDR3 contains 14 residues. The V segment lost 2 bases and the J segment 1 base; nucleotides outside the gene matches: 2. CDR3 nucleotide sequence: TGTGCCAGCAGTTACGGACTAGTTTCCTACGAGCAGTACTTC. This gives the protein CASSYGLVSYEQYF.

This chain uses TRBV6-2 or TRBV6-3 with TRBJ1-2; no firm D call. Trimming left V 2 bases short and J 2 bases short, with 6 bases between. The CDR3 is 13 amino acids. The germline CDR1 and CDR2 sequences are MNHEY and SVGEGT. The DNA of the CDR3 is TGTGCCAGCAGTTACGCGGGGAACTATGGCTACACCTTC. Its protein product is CASSYAGNYGYTF.